Below, 16 T cell receptor beta chains from the same sample are listed, as sequenced in a study of early T cells in non-severe SARS-CoV-2 infection. One entry per CDR3 protein results from TCRdb running MiXCR on the 5' RACE reads. The data contain over 60,000 distinct CDR3 sequences, about 11% of them seen just once; the ten biggest clones take up about 2.7%. The starting material was whole blood, obtained at baseline. Source of these receptors: an adult who was a healthcare worker with PCR-confirmed SARS-CoV-2 infection or an uninfected control (not recorded which).

Worth noting for this clonotype: A much larger clone sits a single nucleotide away, making a read error possible. The chain is built from TRBV11-2 and TRBJ1-4, with a tentative D call TRBD1 (6 bases). Looked up from germline, CDR1 is SGHAT and CDR2 is FQNNGV. The CDR3 runs 16 residues. The CDR3 sequence is CACSPQGRTRNEKLFF. In nucleotides, the CDR3 is TGTGCCTGCAGCCCCCAGGGGAGGACACGAAATGAAAAACTGTTTTTT.

Many counts were recorded for this clonotype. The chain has TRBV20-1 and TRBJ2-3; 14 bases are a match to TRBD2. Germline V CDR1 and CDR2: DFQATT, SNEGSKA (reference sequence). This CDR3 is built from 16 residues. The junction had 5 bases not matched to a gene; V was cut back by 1 base and J by 5 bases. The CDR3 DNA sequence: TGCAGTGCTAGAGGACTAGCGGGGGGGCTTGGAGATACGCAGTATTTT. It translates to CSARGLAGGLGDTQYF.

This clonotype has ten or more counts. V is TRBV2 and J is TRBJ2-3; D remains ambiguous. Looked up from germline, CDR1 is SNHLY and CDR2 is FYNNEI. CDR3 length equals 14 residues. V gave up 7 bases and J gave up 2 bases, with 13 bases separating them. The CDR3 sequence is CASKRNGPTDTQYF. The CDR3 DNA sequence: TGTGCCAGCAAAAGGAACGGCCCCACAGATACGCAGTATTTT. Full variable domain (outside the CDR3, taken from reference TRBV2 and TRBJ2-3): EPEVTQTPSHQVTQMGQEVILRCVPISNHLYFYWYRQILGQKVEFLVSFYNNEISEKSEIFDDQFSVERPDGSNFTLKIRSTKLEDSAMYFCASKRNGPTDTQYFGPGTRLTVL.

This clonotype was recorded at least ten times. This chain uses TRBV5-6 with TRBJ1-1, with a tentative D call TRBD1 (5 bases). The CDR3 is 13 amino acids. V was clipped by 5 bases and J by 6 bases, with 14 bases between them. Germline loops: CDR1 SGHDT, CDR2 YYEEEE. In nucleotides, the CDR3 is TGTGCCAGCAGGAAGAAGGGGTTCGCTGAAGCTTTCTTT. This encodes CASRKKGFAEAFF.

The rearrangement joins TRBV11-2 to TRBJ2-3; D perhaps matches TRBD2 (6 bases). V lost 2 bases and J 2 bases, leaving 20 bases between the germline ends. Germline CDR1 SGHAT, CDR2 FQNNGV. This CDR3 has 18 residues. The CDR3 bases are TGTGCCAGCAGCTTAAGACGCGGGGCGGCTACCCCCACAGATACGCAGTATTTT. Translation: CASSLRRGAATPTDTQYF. Based on the CDR3 plus reference TRBV11-2 and TRBJ2-3, the full variable domain is EAGVAQSPRYKIIEKRQSVAFWCNPISGHATLYWYQQILGQGPKLLIQFQNNGVVDDSQLPKDRFSAERLKGVDSTLKIQPAKLEDSAVYLCASSLRRGAATPTDTQYFGPGTRLTVL.

This clonotype was observed a single time. The chain has TRBV12-3 or TRBV12-4 and TRBJ2-1; possibly TRBD2 for D (5 bases). Trimming pared 5 bases from V and 9 bases from J, leaving 17 bases between. The CDR3 extends over 14 amino acids. The DNA of the CDR3 is TGTGCCAGCAGTCCGCCAGCGGCATTCGGTGAGCAGTTCTTC. As protein: CASSPPAAFGEQFF.

This chain joins TRBV21-1 and TRBJ2-5; the table gives TRBD2 as D, unverified against the DNA. TRBV21-1 is a recognized pseudogene. The CDR3 spans 14 residues. CDR3 bases: TGTGCCAGCAGCAATAGCGCCTGGGAGACGGCCCAGTACTTC. As protein: CASSNSAWETAQYF.

This clonotype was picked up many times. This rearrangement joins TRBV30 to TRBJ2-3; D ambiguous. V was cut by 3 bases and J by 3 bases, with 10 bases left in between. This CDR3 contains 13 residues. Germline loops: CDR1 GTSNPN, CDR2 SVGIG (reference sequence). DNA for the CDR3: TGTGCCTGGAGCCCAATCAATACAGATACGCAGTATTTT. Protein product: CAWSPINTDTQYF.

This chain links TRBV2 with TRBJ1-2; maybe TRBD1 (5 bases). V gave up 6 bases and J gave up 0 bases, with 11 bases separating them. Per germline, CDR1 SNHLY and CDR2 FYNNEI. The CDR3 spans 14 residues. The CDR3, as DNA: TGTGCCAGCAGGGAGGGACCGCCTAACTATGGCTACACCTTC. Its protein product is CASREGPPNYGYTF.

The chain links TRBV4-1 to TRBJ1-5; 8 nucleotides agree with TRBD1. Germline CDR1 reads MGHRA; CDR2 reads YSYEKL. Losses at the gene ends were 8 bases for V and 2 bases for J; bases not matched to a gene: 8. The CDR3 consists of 15 residues. The CDR3, as DNA: TGCGCCAGCCAGGACAGGGAAGCGGGCAATCAGCCCCAGCATTTT. Its translation is CASQDREAGNQPQHF.

This clonotype was counted between two and nine times. The chain is built from TRBV6-2 or TRBV6-3 and TRBJ2-3; 7 positions agree with TRBD1. Germline V gene lookup returns CDR1 MNHEY and CDR2 SVGEGT. CDR3 length: 13 amino acids. V shed 2 bases, J shed 5 bases, and the junction held 1 base outside the gene matches. The DNA of the CDR3 is TGTGCCAGCAGTTACAGGGGGCTAGATACGCAGTATTTT. Translation: CASSYRGLDTQYF.

V is TRBV6-2 or TRBV6-3 and J is TRBJ2-1; TRBD2 aligns across 13 bases. There are 15 residues in the CDR3. Germline trimming cut 6 bases from V and 5 bases from J; bases unmatched to any gene: 4. Germline V gives CDR1 MNHEY, CDR2 SVGEGT. CDR3 nucleotide sequence: TGTGCCAGCAGACGACTAGCGGGGGGCGACAATGAGCAGTTCTTC. The encoded protein is CASRRLAGGDNEQFF.

This clonotype came up a few times. The genes are TRBV7-8 and TRBJ2-2; a weak D match, TRBD2 (6 bases). Trimming removed 5 bases from V and 6 bases from J, with 13 bases in between. This CDR3 spans 14 amino acids. Germline V gene data show CDR1 as SGHVS and CDR2 as FQNEAQ. CDR3 coding DNA: TGTGCCAGCAGCGAGGGACTTTTATCCGGGGAGCTGTTTTTT. It encodes CASSEGLLSGELFF.

The table lists this clonotype with a few counts. V is TRBV7-9 and J is TRBJ1-1; TRBD1 might be the D (5 bases). The CDR3 runs to 15 residues. CDR1 and CDR2 from the germline V gene are SEHNR and FQNEAQ (reference sequence). Trimming took 5 bases from V and 0 from J, leaving 13 bases between them. CDR3 nucleotide sequence: TGTGCCAGCAGCCGCGGGACGATCATGAACACTGAAGCTTTCTTT. It yields the protein CASSRGTIMNTEAFF.

This clonotype was recorded many times. V is TRBV24-1 and J is TRBJ2-1, with D perhaps given as TRBD1 or TRBD2 (5 bases each). Germline V gives CDR1 KGHDR, CDR2 SFDVKD. Trimming left V 7 bases short and J 9 bases short, with 15 bases between. The CDR3 is made up of 13 amino acids. As DNA, the CDR3 is TGTGCCACCAGGGGGGTAGATACGGTTGAGCAGTTCTTC. Translation gives CATRGVDTVEQFF.

The sample holds a few counts of this clonotype. The rearrangement links TRBV20-1 to TRBJ2-3; D is possibly TRBD1 (6 bases). Per germline, CDR1 DFQATT and CDR2 SNEGSKA (reference sequence). CDR3 length equals 14 residues. V was clipped by 6 bases and J by 0 bases, with 13 bases between them. CDR3 sequence reads: CSAKGTTSTDTQYF. The CDR3 bases are TGCAGTGCAAAGGGGACAACTAGCACAGATACGCAGTATTTT.